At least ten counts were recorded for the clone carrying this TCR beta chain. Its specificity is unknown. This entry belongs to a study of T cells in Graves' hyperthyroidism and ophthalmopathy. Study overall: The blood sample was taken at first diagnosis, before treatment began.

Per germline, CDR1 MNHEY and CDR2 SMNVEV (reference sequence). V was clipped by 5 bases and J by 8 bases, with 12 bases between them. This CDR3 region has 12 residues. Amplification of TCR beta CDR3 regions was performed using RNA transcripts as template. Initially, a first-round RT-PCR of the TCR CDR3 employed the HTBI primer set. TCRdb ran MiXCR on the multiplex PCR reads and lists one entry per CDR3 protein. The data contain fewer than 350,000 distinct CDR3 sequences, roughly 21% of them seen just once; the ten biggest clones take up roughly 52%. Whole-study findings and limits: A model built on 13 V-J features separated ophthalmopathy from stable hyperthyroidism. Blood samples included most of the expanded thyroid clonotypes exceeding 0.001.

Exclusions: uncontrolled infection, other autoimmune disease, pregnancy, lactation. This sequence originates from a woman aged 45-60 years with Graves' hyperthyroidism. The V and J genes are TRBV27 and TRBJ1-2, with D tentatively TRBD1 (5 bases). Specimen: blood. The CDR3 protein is CASSRDLWGYTF. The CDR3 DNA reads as TGTGCCAGCAGTCGGGACCTGTGGGGCTACACCTTC.